This T cell receptor (beta chain) was documented in a study of blood T cells in healthy people across ages. For the study at large: About one barcoded beta molecule per two T cells was captured by template switching. Study observations and caveats: Diversity estimates from one million T cells were considered underestimates.

V was pared by 0 bases and J by 0 bases, with 10 bases between. The length of the CDR3 is 16 residues. Germline V gene data show CDR1 as SGDLS and CDR2 as YYNGEE. Sample-barcoded 5' priming and a J-beta primer mix drove a second PCR of roughly 7 to 11 cycles. One entry per CDR3 protein, called by TCRdb with MiXCR from the 5' RACE reads. In the table there are about 730,000 distinct CDR3 sequences, more than 40% of which are singletons. Total RNA, at least 5 micrograms per sample, was extracted from PBMCs. This clonotype was seen a few times. Its antigen is as yet unknown. The chain links TRBV9 to TRBJ2-4; D uncertain. Sequencing was performed on blood. The TCR sequence derives from a woman in her sixties or seventies in good health. CDR3 sequence (DNA): TGTGCCAGCAGCGTAGGTGGGCAGCTAGCCAAAAACATTCAGTACTTC. It yields the protein CASSVGGQLAKNIQYF.